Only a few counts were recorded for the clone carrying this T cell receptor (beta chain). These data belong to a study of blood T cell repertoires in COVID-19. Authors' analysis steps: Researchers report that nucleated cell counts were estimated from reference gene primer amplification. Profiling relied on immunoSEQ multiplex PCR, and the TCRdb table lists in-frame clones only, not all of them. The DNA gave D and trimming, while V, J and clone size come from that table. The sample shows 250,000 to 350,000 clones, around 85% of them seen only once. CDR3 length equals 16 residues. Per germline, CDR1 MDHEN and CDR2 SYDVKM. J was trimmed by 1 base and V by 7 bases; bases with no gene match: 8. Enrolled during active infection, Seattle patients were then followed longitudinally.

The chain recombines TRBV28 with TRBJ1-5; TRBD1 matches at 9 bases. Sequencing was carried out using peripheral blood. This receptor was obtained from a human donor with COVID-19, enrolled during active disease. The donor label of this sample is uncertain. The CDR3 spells CASTTYRGQSNQPQHF. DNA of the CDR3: TGTGCCAGCACCACCTACAGGGGGCAGAGCAATCAGCCCCAGCATTTT.